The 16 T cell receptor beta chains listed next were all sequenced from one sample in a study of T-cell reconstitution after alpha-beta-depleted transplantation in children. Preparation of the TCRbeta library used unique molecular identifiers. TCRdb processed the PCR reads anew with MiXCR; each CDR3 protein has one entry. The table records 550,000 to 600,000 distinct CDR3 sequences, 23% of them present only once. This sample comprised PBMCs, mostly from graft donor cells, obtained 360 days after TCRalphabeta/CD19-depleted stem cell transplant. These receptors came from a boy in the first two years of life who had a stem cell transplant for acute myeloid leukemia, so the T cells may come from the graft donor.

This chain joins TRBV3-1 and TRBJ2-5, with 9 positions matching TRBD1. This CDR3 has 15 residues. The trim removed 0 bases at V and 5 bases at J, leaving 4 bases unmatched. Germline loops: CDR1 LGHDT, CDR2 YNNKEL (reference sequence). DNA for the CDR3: TGTGCCAGCAGCCAAGATCGGGACAGGGCTGAGACCCAGTACTTC. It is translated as CASSQDRDRAETQYF.

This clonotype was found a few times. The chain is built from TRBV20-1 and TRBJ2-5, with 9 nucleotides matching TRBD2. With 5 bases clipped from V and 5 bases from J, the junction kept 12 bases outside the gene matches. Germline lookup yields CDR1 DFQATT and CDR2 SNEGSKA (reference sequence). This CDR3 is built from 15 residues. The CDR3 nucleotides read TGCAGTGCTGGCGGTAATCGGCTAGCGGGGGAGACCCAGTACTTC. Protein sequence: CSAGGNRLAGETQYF.

Here the CDR3 reads CSARIPGYEQFF. As DNA, the CDR3 is TGCAGTGCTAGGATCCCAGGGTATGAGCAGTTCTTC. V usage is TRBV20-1 and J usage is TRBJ2-1, with D maybe TRBD1 (5 bases). Germline CDR1 reads DFQATT; CDR2 reads SNEGSKA (reference sequence). The length of the CDR3 is 12 residues. The germline V and J ends were trimmed by 3 bases and 8 bases, with 11 bases remaining between them.

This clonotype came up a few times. CDR3 in DNA: TGTGCCAGCAGCCCTCAGAGGAACTATGGCTACACCTTC. This encodes CASSPQRNYGYTF. The chain employs TRBV7-2 and TRBJ1-2; D is unclear. Trimming pared 5 bases from V and 2 bases from J, leaving 9 bases between. This CDR3 is 13 amino acids long. CDR1 is SGHTA, CDR2 FQGNSA, per germline.

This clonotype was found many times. This CDR3 is CSVDGTDTFTYEQYF. The CDR3 DNA is TGCAGCGTTGATGGGACGGACACATTTACCTACGAGCAGTACTTC. This chain links TRBV29-1 with TRBJ2-7; D possibly matches TRBD1 or TRBD2 (5 bases each). The ends were cut back, 3 bases at V and 2 bases at J, with 17 bases in the middle. CDR1 and CDR2 (germline): SQVTM, ANQGSEA. The CDR3 loop spans 15 amino acids.

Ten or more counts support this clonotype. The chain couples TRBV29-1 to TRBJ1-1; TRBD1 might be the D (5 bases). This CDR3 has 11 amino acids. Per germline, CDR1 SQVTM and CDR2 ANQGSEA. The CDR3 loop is CTYSRGTEAFF. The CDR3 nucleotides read TGCACCTATAGTAGGGGTACTGAAGCTTTCTTT. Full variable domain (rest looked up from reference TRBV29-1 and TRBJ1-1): SAVISQKPSRDICQRGTSLTIQCQVDSQVTMMFWYRQQPGQSLTLIATANQGSEATYESGFVIDKFPISRPNLTFSTLTVSNMSPEDSSIYLCTYSRGTEAFFGQGTRLTVV.

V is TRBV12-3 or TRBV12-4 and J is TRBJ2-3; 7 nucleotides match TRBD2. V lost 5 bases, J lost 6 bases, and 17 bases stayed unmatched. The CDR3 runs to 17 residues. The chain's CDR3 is CASSIRSGALTRDTQYF. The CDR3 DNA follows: TGTGCCAGCAGTATTCGCAGCGGGGCCCTCACTAGGGATACGCAGTATTTT.

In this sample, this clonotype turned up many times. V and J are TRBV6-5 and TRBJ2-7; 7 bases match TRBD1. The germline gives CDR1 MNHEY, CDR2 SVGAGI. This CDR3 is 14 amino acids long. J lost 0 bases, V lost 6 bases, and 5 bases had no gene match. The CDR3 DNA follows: TGTGCCAGCAGCCGACAGGGTAGCTCCTACGAGCAGTACTTC. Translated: CASSRQGSSYEQYF.

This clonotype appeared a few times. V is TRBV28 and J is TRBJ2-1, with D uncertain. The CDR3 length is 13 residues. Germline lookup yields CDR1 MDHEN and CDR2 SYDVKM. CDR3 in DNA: TGTGCGTCACTTGCAGGATCAAACAATGAGCAGTTCTTC. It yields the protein CASLAGSNNEQFF.

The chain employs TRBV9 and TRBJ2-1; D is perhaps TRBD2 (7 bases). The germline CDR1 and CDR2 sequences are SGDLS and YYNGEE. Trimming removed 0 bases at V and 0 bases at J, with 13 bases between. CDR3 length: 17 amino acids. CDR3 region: CASSVALGGPSYNEQFF. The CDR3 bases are TGTGCCAGCAGCGTAGCTCTGGGGGGGCCCTCCTACAATGAGCAGTTCTTC.

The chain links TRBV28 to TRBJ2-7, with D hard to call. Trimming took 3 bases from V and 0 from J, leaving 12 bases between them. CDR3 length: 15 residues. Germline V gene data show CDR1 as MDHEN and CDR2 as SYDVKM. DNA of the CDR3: TGTGCCAGCAGTTTCTCGATATACACCTCCTACGAGCAGTACGTC. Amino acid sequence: CASSFSIYTSYEQYV.

Written as DNA, the CDR3 is TGTGCCAGCAGCCGAGGGACTAGCGGGGGCACAGATACGCAGTATTTT. Protein sequence: CASSRGTSGGTDTQYF. The gene calls are TRBV7-7 and TRBJ2-3; 13 nucleotides line up with TRBD2. The CDR3 is 16 residues long. Germline CDR1 is SSHAT and CDR2 is FNYEAQ (reference sequence). The V segment lost 5 bases and the J segment 1 base; nucleotides outside the gene matches: 3.

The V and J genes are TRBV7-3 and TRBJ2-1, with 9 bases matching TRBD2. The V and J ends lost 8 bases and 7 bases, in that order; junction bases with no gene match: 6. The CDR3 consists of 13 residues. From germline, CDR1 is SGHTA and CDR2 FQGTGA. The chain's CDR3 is CASGGGAKNEQFF. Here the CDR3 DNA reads TGTGCCAGCGGCGGGGGGGCCAAGAATGAGCAGTTCTTC.

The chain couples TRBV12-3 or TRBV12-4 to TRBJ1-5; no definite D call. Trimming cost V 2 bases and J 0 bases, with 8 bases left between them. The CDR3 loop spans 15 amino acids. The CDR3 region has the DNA TGTGCCAGCAGTTTATCGCGGAGTAGCAATCAGCCCCAGCATTTT. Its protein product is CASSLSRSSNQPQHF.

This chain's CDR3 is CASSLRGEWNTEAFF. The CDR3 DNA reads as TGCGCCAGCAGCTTGAGGGGGGAGTGGAACACTGAAGCTTTCTTT. This rearrangement joins TRBV5-1 to TRBJ1-1, with D perhaps matching TRBD1 (6 bases). The CDR3 has 15 residues. CDR1 SGHRS and CDR2 YFSETQ come from the germline V gene. V lost 1 base and J 1 base, leaving 11 bases between the germline ends.

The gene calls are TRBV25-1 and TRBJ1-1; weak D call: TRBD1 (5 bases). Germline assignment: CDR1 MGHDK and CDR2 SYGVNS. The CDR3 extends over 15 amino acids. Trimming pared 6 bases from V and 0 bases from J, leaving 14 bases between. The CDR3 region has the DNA TGTGCCAGCAGAGTGGCAGGGATTGTGAACACTGAAGCTTTCTTT. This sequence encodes CASRVAGIVNTEAFF.